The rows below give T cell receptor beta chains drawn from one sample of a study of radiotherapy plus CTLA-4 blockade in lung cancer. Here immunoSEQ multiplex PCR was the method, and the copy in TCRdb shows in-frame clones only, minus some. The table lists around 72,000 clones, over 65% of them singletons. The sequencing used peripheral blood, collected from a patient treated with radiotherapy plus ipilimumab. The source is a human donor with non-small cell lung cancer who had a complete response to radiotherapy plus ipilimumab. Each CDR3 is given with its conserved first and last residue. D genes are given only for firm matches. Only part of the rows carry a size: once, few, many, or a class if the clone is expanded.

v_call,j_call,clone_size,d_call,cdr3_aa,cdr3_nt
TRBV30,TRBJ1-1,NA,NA,CAWIKLNTEAFF,TGTGCCTGGATAAAGTTGAACACTGAAGCTTTCTTT
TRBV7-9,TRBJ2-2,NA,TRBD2,CASSQTSANTGELFF,TGTGCCAGCAGCCAGACTAGCGCGAACACCGGGGAGCTGTTTTTT
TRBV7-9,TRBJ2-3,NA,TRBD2,CASSSGPRTSGRADTQYF,TGTGCCAGCAGCTCGGGCCCAAGGACTAGCGGGAGGGCAGATACGCAGTATTTT
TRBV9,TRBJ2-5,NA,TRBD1,CASSVQLDREETQYF,TGTGCCAGCAGCGTTCAACTGGACAGGGAAGAGACCCAGTACTTC
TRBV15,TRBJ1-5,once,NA,CATSVGGNQPQHF,TGTGCCACCAGCGTAGGAGGGAATCAGCCCCAGCATTTT
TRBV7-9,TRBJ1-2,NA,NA,CASSFQASWGYTF,TGTGCCAGCAGCTTTCAAGCCTCTTGGGGCTACACCTTC
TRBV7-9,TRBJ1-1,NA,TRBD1,CASSSGDTGGSAFF,TGTGCCAGCAGCTCTGGGGATACAGGGGGCAGCGCTTTCTTT
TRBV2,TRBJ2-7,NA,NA,CAIRDPGRLTYEQYF,TGTGCCATTAGGGACCCGGGACGATTAACCTACGAGCAGTACTTC
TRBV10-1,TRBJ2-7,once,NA,CASSQDSAGEQYF,TGCGCCAGCAGTCAAGACAGCGCGGGCGAGCAGTACTTC
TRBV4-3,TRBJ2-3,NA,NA,CASSQPPPADTQYF,TGCGCCAGCAGCCAACCTCCTCCGGCAGATACGCAGTATTTT
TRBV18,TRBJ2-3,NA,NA,CASSLSTDTQYF,TGTGCCAGCTCACTCAGCACAGATACGCAGTATTTT
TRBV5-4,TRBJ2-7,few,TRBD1,CASRTDRGSSYEQYF,TGTGCCAGCAGAACGGACAGGGGTAGCTCCTACGAGCAGTACTTC
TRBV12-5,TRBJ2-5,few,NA,CASGFTVDTSQETQYF,TGTGCTAGTGGTTTTACGGTGGACACCTCCCAAGAGACCCAGTACTTC
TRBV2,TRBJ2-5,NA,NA,CASSRQREAQYF,TGTGCCAGCAGTCGACAGCGCGAGGCCCAGTACTTC
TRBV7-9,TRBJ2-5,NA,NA,CASSVSIQETQYF,TGTGCCAGCAGCGTCTCCATTCAAGAGACCCAGTACTTC